This TCR beta chain was recorded in a study of blood T cell repertoires in COVID-19. Overall study: COVID-19 samples, acute and convalescent, were from the United States, Italy and Spain. Sample material is recorded as cDNA or gDNA derived from T cells, B-cell-depleted T cells, or PBMCs.

With 4 bases clipped from V and 3 bases from J, the junction kept 10 bases outside the gene matches. Germline CDR1 and CDR2: MNHEY and SVGAGI. The CDR3 is 16 amino acids. Authors' methods: Cell counts per sample came from amplifying reference gene primers. The repertoire was sequenced with immunoSEQ multiplex PCR; TCRdb's copy has only in-frame clones and lacks some. D and trimming were read from the DNA, whereas the V and J calls and clone size are those reported in that table. The sample holds roughly 46,000 clones; 87% are singletons and the top ten take approximately 15%. The source of this sequence is a human donor in a cohort sampled during active COVID-19. What was sequenced was peripheral blood. The chain joins TRBV6-5 to TRBJ2-7; 9 positions match TRBD1. The CDR3 reads CASSFTVPGQGYEQYF. For the CDR3, the DNA is TGTGCCAGCAGTTTCACGGTTCCGGGACAGGGCTACGAGCAGTACTTC.